A single sample is the source of the 2 T cell receptor beta chains below, sequenced in a study of blood T cells in healthy people across ages (dated by TCRdb to 2015 to 2017). Library preparation employed 5' RACE. The instrument was an Illumina HiSeq 2500. The second PCR ran for roughly 7 to 12 cycles and used a J-beta primer mix along with a sample-barcoded 5' primer. Starting from the raw public reads, TCRdb applied fastp trimming at Q25, assembled clones with MiXCR and retained in-frame beta chains. Duplicate CDR3 protein sequences are folded into a single record with the most common DNA and genes. For this sample the table gives more than 500,000 distinct CDR3 sequences, of which about 26% were detected only once. Roughly 3.5% of the sample lies in the top ten. The same specimen was also included in a second study, on T cells of mothers and their children.

Sample: blood. These receptors all stem from a boy aged 2 to 10 in good health.

The rearrangement joins TRBV12-3 or TRBV12-4 to TRBJ2-3; D is unresolved. V lost 6 bases to trimming and J lost 0 bases, with 13 bases between them. The CDR3 loop spans 15 amino acids. The CDR3 DNA is TGTGCCAGCAGCCTCCTACCTACTAGCACAGATACGCAGTATTTT. It translates to CASSLLPTSTDTQYF.

The chain recombines TRBV20-1 with TRBJ2-7; 7 bases align to TRBD2. V gave up 2 bases and J gave up 6 bases; unmatched junction bases: 10. Looked up from germline, CDR1 is DFQATT and CDR2 is SNEGSKA (reference sequence). The CDR3 is 14 residues long. In nucleotides, the CDR3 is TGCAGTGCTAGAATCGTGCGACTAGCAGCCGAGCAGTACTTC. It translates to CSARIVRLAAEQYF.